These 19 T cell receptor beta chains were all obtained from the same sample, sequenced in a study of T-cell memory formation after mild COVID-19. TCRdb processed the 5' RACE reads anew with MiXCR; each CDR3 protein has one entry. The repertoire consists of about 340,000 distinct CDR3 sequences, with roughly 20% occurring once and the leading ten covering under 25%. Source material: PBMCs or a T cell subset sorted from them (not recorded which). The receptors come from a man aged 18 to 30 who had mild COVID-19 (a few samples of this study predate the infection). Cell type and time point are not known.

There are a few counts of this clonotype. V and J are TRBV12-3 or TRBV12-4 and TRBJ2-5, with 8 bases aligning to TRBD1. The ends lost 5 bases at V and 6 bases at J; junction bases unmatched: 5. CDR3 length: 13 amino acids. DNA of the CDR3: TGTGCCAGCAGTAAGGACAGGGATCAGACCCAGTACTTC. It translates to CASSKDRDQTQYF.

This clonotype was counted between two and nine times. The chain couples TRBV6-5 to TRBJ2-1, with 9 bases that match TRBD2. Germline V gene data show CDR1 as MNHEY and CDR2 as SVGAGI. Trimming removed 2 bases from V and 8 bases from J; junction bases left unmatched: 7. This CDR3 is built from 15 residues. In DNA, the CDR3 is TGTGCCAGCAGTTACCGCCAGCGGGGGGCACATGAGCAGTTCTTC. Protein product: CASSYRQRGAHEQFF.

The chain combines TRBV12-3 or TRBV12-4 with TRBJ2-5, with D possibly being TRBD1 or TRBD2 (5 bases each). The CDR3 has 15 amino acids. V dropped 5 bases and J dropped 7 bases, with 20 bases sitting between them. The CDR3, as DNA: TGTGCCAGCAGTCCCACTGCCGTAGGGACGGGGACCCAGTACTTC. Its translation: CASSPTAVGTGTQYF.

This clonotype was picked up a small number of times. The chain's CDR3 is CASRGARTGELFF. The CDR3 DNA reads as TGTGCCAGCAGGGGGGCCCGCACCGGGGAGCTGTTTTTT. The rearrangement joins TRBV12-3 or TRBV12-4 to TRBJ2-2; perhaps TRBD1 as D (6 bases). With 6 bases removed from V and 4 bases from J, the gap between germline ends came to 9 bases. The CDR3 consists of 13 residues.

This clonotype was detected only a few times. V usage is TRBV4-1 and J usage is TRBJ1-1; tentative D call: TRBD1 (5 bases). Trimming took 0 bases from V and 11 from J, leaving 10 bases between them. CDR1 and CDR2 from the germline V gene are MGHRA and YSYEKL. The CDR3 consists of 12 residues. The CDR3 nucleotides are TGCGCCAGCAGCCAAGAAGGGGTTGTCGCTTTCTTT. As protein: CASSQEGVVAFF.

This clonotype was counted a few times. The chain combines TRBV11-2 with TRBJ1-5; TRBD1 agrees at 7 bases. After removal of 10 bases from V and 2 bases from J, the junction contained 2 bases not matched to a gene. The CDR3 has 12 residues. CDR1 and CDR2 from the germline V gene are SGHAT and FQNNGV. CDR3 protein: CAIGQGNQPQHF. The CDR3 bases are TGTGCCATAGGACAGGGCAATCAGCCCCAGCATTTT.

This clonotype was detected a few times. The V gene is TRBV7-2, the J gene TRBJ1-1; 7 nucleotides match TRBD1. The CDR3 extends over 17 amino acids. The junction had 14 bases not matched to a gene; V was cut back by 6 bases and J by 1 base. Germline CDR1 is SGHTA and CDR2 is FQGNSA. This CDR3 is CASSRLTPRDRNTEAFF. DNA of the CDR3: TGTGCCAGCAGTCGCCTGACCCCTCGGGACAGGAACACTGAAGCTTTCTTT.

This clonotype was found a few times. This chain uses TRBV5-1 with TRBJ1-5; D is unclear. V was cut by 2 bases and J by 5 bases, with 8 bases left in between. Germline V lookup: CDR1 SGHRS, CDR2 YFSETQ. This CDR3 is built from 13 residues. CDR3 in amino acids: CASSLSRDQPQHF. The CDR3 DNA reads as TGCGCCAGCAGCTTATCCCGAGATCAGCCCCAGCATTTT.

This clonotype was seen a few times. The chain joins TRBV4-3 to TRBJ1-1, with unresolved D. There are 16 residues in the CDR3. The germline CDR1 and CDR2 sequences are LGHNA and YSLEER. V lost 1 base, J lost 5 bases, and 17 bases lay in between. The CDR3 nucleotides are TGCGCCAGCAGCCAAGGCTTCGGGGTAGTGGATACTGAAGCTTTCTTT. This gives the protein CASSQGFGVVDTEAFF.

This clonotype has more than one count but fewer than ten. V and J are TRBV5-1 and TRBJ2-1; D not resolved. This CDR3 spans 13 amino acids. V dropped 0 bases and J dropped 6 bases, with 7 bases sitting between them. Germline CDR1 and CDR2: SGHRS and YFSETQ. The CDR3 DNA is TGCGCCAGCAGCTTGGACAACAGCAATGAGCAGTTCTTC. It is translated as CASSLDNSNEQFF.

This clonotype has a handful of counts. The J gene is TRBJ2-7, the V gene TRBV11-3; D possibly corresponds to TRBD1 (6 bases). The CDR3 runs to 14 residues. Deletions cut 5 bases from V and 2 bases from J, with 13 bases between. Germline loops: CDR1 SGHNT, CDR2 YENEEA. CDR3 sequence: CASSLGGAPYEQYF. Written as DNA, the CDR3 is TGTGCCAGCAGCCTAGGGGGAGCCCCCTACGAGCAGTACTTC.

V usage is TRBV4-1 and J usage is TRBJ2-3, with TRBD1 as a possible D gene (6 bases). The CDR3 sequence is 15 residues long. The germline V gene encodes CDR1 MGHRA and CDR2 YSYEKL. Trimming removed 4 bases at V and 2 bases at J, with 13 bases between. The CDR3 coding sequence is TGCGCCAGCAGCCTCAGGGGCGATTACACAGATACGCAGTATTTT. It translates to CASSLRGDYTDTQYF.

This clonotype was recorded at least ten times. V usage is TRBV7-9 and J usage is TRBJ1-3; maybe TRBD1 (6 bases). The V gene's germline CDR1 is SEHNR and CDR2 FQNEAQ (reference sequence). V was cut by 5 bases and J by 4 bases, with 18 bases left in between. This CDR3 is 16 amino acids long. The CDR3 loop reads CASSPKIRTAGNTIYF. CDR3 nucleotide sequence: TGTGCCAGCAGCCCTAAGATCCGGACAGCGGGAAACACCATATATTTT.

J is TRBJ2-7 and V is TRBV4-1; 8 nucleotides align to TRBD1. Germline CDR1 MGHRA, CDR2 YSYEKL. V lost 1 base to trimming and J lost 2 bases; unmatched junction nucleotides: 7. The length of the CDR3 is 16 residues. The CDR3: CASSQVGGQGPYEQYF. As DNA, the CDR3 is TGCGCCAGCAGCCAAGTAGGCGGACAGGGTCCCTACGAGCAGTACTTC.

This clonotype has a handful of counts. The CDR3 loop reads CASSRGQPYEQYF. The CDR3 region has the DNA TGTGCCAGCTCTCGCGGACAGCCCTACGAGCAGTACTTC. The chain couples TRBV18 to TRBJ2-7; D possibly corresponds to TRBD1 (6 bases). CDR3 length equals 13 residues. Germline V CDR1 and CDR2: KGHSH, LQKENI. With 6 bases removed from V and 2 bases from J, the gap between germline ends came to 11 bases.

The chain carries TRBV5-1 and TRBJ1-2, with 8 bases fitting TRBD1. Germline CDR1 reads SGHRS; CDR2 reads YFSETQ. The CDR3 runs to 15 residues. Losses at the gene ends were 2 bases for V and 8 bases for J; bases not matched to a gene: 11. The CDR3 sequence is CASSFDHRGLGGYTF. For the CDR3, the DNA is TGCGCCAGCAGCTTCGACCACAGGGGGTTAGGCGGCTACACCTTC.

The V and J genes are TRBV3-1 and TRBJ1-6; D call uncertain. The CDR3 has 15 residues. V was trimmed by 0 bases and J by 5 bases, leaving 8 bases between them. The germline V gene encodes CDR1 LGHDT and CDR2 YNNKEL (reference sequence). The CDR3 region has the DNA TGTGCCAGCAGCCAAGAGGACCTGGATAATTCACCCCTCCACTTT. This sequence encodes CASSQEDLDNSPLHF. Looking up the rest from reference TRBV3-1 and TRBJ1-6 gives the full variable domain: DTAVSQTPKYLVTQMGNDKSIKCEQNLGHDTMYWYKQDSKKFLKIMFSYNNKELIINETVPNRFSPKSPDKAHLNLHINSLELGDSAVYFCASSQEDLDNSPLHFGNGTRLTVT.

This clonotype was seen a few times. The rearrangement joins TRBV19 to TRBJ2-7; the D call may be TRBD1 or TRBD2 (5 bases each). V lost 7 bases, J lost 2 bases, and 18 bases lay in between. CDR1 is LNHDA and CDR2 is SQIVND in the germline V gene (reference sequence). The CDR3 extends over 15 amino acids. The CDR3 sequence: CASTGPGPRPYEQYF. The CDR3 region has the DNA TGTGCCAGTACCGGACCGGGACCAAGGCCCTACGAGCAGTACTTC. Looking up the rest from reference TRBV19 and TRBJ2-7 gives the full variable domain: DGGITQSPKYLFRKEGQNVTLSCEQNLNHDAMYWYRQDPGQGLRLIYYSQIVNDFQKGDIAEGYSVSREKKESFPLTVTSAQKNPTAFYLCASTGPGPRPYEQYFGPGTRLTVT.

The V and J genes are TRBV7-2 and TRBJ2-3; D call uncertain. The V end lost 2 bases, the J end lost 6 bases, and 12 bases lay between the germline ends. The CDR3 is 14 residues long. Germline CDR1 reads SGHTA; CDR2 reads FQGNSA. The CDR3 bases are TGTGCCAGCAGCTTAACCCCGGGTCGGGATACGCAGTATTTT. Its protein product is CASSLTPGRDTQYF.